These T cell receptor beta chains were read from a single sample in a study of blood T cells in healthy people across ages. One entry per CDR3 protein results from TCRdb running MiXCR on the 5' RACE reads. Of 450,000 to 700,000 distinct CDR3 sequences listed, approximately 30% are singletons. Source material: blood. The receptors here all came from a woman in her 70s in good health. Both conserved end residues are part of each CDR3. Fields, in order: clone size, V gene, D gene, J gene, CDR3 protein, CDR3 DNA. D genes are given only for firm matches. A row's size may be missing; if present it is once, few, many or a size class.

few	TRBV20-1	NA	TRBJ1-5	CSARDQKGLNSNQPQHF	TGCAGTGCTAGAGATCAGAAGGGATTGAATAGCAATCAGCCCCAGCATTTT
NA	TRBV29-1	NA	TRBJ2-7	CSVESPSAYEQYF	TGCAGCGTTGAAAGTCCTTCGGCCTACGAGCAGTACTTC
few	TRBV5-5	TRBD1	TRBJ1-1	CASSPGTGGDTEAFF	TGTGCCAGCAGCCCCGGGACAGGGGGCGACACTGAAGCTTTCTTT
NA	TRBV6-2/TRBV6-3	NA	TRBJ1-2	CATSRGYGYTF	TGTGCCACTAGTCGCGGGTATGGCTACACCTTC
NA	TRBV11-3	NA	TRBJ2-3	CASSLGEGRSRTDTQYF	TGTGCCAGCAGCTTAGGCGAGGGGCGCTCTCGCACAGATACGCAGTATTTT
NA	TRBV25-1	TRBD2	TRBJ2-5	CASALGLAGGQETQYF	TGTGCCAGCGCATTGGGACTAGCGGGGGGACAAGAGACCCAGTACTTC
NA	TRBV2	NA	TRBJ1-6	CASSVLQNSPLHF	TGTGCCAGCAGTGTTTTGCAGAATTCACCCCTCCACTTT
NA	TRBV20-1	TRBD1	TRBJ1-1	CSARAQGATEAFF	TGCAGTGCTAGGGCACAGGGGGCGACTGAAGCTTTCTTT
few	TRBV12-3/TRBV12-4	TRBD1	TRBJ2-7	CASSLGRTGGLEQYF	TGTGCCAGCAGTTTGGGTCGGACAGGGGGACTGGAGCAGTACTTC
few	TRBV10-3	TRBD1	TRBJ1-2	CAISVRDRESYTF	TGTGCCATCAGTGTTCGAGACAGGGAGAGCTACACCTTC